This passage covers 14 T cell receptor beta chains from one sample sequenced in a study of blood T cell repertoires in COVID-19 (dated by TCRdb to the early 2020s). The library came from the immunoSEQ multiplex PCR assay. As stored in TCRdb, this immuneACCESS dataset retains in-frame rearrangements with V and J assigned. A fraction of the clones does not appear; measured against another copy, unresolved V genes explain less than half of the discrepancy, and the remainder lacks a known reason. The table for this sample lists over 150,000 clones; roughly nine tenths of them were counted only once. The top ten clonotypes cover less than 25% of the sample. What was sequenced was peripheral blood. Receptors were obtained from a man between 70 and 80 years old with active or convalescent COVID-19.

The chain combines TRBV6-2 or TRBV6-3 with TRBJ2-1; no reliable D call. Trimming took 2 bases from V and 9 from J, leaving 14 bases between them. Germline-derived CDR1 and CDR2 are MNHEY and SVGEGT. The CDR3 extends over 14 amino acids. The CDR3 DNA reads TGTGCCAGCAGTTACGTCGGTAGTTTTGTTGAGCAGTTCTTC. Translating it yields CASSYVGSFVEQFF.

The V call is TRBV18, the J call TRBJ2-5; TRBD2 matches 7 bases. Germline V lookup: CDR1 KGHSH, CDR2 LQKENI. The trim removed 2 bases at V and 3 bases at J, leaving 3 bases unmatched. The CDR3 runs 14 residues. In nucleotides, the CDR3 is TGTGCCAGCTCACCAAAAAGCGGGAAAGAGACCCAGTACTTC. Translation gives CASSPKSGKETQYF.

V gene TRBV7-9 combines with J gene TRBJ1-2, with 7 positions matching TRBD1. Germline V lookup: CDR1 SEHNR, CDR2 FQNEAQ (reference sequence). J gave up 4 bases and V 5 bases, and 1 base lay outside the gene matches. The CDR3 totals 12 residues. The CDR3 bases are TGTGCCAGCAGCCGGGACAGCTATGGCTACACCTTC. Protein sequence: CASSRDSYGYTF.

The chain couples TRBV4-3 to TRBJ1-5, with D uncertain. Trimming left V 4 bases short and J 4 bases short, with 8 bases between. This CDR3 region has 13 residues. Germline CDR1 and CDR2: LGHNA and YSLEER. CDR3 nucleotide sequence: TGCGCCAGCAGCCCATACAAGAATCAGCCCCAGCATTTT. Translated, it gives CASSPYKNQPQHF.

This CDR3 reads CASSFSLAGRETQYF. The CDR3, as DNA: TGTGCCAGCAGTTTCTCATTAGCGGGGCGAGAGACCCAGTACTTC. The chain uses TRBV11-2 and TRBJ2-5, with 8 bases lining up with TRBD2. Looked up from germline, CDR1 is SGHAT and CDR2 is FQNNGV. V was clipped by 6 bases and J by 4 bases; unmatched bases: 10. This CDR3 comprises 15 residues.

The rearrangement joins TRBV18 to TRBJ2-2; TRBD2 agrees at 7 bases. The CDR3 totals 17 residues. The trim removed 5 bases at V and 3 bases at J, leaving 12 bases unmatched. Per germline, CDR1 KGHSH and CDR2 LQKENI. CDR3 in amino acids: CASSSSVSGADTGELFF. CDR3 in DNA: TGTGCCAGCTCATCCTCCGTGAGCGGGGCGGACACCGGGGAGCTGTTTTTT.

The genes are TRBV18 and TRBJ1-6; D is possibly TRBD1 (6 bases). Trimming pared 1 base from V and 9 bases from J, leaving 7 bases between. This CDR3 spans 13 amino acids. Germline CDR1 is KGHSH and CDR2 is LQKENI. CDR3 in amino acids: CASSPQGVSPLHF. CDR3 DNA sequence: TGTGCCAGCTCACCACAGGGGGTTTCACCCCTCCACTTT.

V and J are TRBV2 and TRBJ1-1; 9 bases match TRBD1. Germline lookup yields CDR1 SNHLY and CDR2 FYNNEI. The CDR3 has 13 residues. The ends lost 6 bases at V and 4 bases at J; junction bases unmatched: 3. CDR3 nucleotides: TGTGCCAGCAGGCCGACAGGGGGCACTGAAGCTTTCTTT. Translated: CASRPTGGTEAFF.

For the CDR3, the DNA is TGTGCCAGCGTTCTGGGGCCATACTATGGCTACACCTTC. It codes for CASVLGPYYGYTF. This rearrangement joins TRBV6-5 to TRBJ1-2, with D possibly being TRBD1 (5 bases). Trimming left V 8 bases short and J 3 bases short, with 13 bases between. The CDR3 runs to 13 residues. Germline V gene sequence: CDR1 MNHEY, CDR2 SVGAGI.

The rearrangement uses TRBV27 and TRBJ2-7; tentatively, D is TRBD1 (6 bases). The length of the CDR3 is 15 residues. CDR1 and CDR2 from the germline V gene are MNHEY and SMNVEV (reference sequence). Trimming took off 5 bases at V and 2 bases at J, with 16 bases between the two ends. As DNA, the CDR3 is TGTGCCAGCAGTCCCCGTAGGGACAACCCCTACGAGCAGTACTTC. Translated, it gives CASSPRRDNPYEQYF.

This rearrangement joins TRBV3-1 (or the pseudogene TRBV3-2) to TRBJ1-2; possible D gene TRBD1, 5 bases. Between the trimmed V and J ends, which lost 4 bases and 4 bases, there was a span of 13 bases. This CDR3 has 14 amino acids. Germline CDR1 is LGHDT and CDR2 is YNNKEL (reference sequence). CDR3 sequence reads: CASSPQRGTYGYTF. The CDR3 DNA reads TGTGCCAGCAGCCCTCAAAGGGGTACCTATGGCTACACCTTC.

The CDR3 sequence: CASSLDRRTTGELFF. Written as DNA, the CDR3 is TGTGCCAGCAGCTTAGATAGGAGGACTACCGGGGAGCTGTTTTTT. This sequence joins TRBV11-3 and TRBJ2-2; a weak D match, TRBD2 (5 bases). The germline V gene encodes CDR1 SGHNT and CDR2 YENEEA. The CDR3 runs to 15 residues. The V and J ends lost 0 bases and 5 bases respectively, with 10 bases between them. Filled out from reference TRBV11-3 and TRBJ2-2, the complete variable domain reads EAGVVQSPRYKIIEKKQPVAFWCNPISGHNTLYWYLQNLGQGPELLIRYENEEAVDDSQLPKDRFSAERLKGVDSTLKIQPAELGDSAVYLCASSLDRRTTGELFFGEGSRLTVL.

This clone was seen a few times. The CDR3 spells CASSPGFGIGNQPQHF. DNA of the CDR3: TGTGCCAGCTCACCAGGGTTCGGGATAGGCAATCAGCCCCAGCATTTT. The chain couples TRBV18 to TRBJ1-5, with D unclear. CDR3 size: 16 residues. CDR1 is KGHSH, CDR2 LQKENI, per germline. V was trimmed by 2 bases and J by 2 bases, leaving 13 bases between them.

The chain links TRBV27 to TRBJ1-1; perhaps TRBD1 as D (5 bases). Trimming left V 0 bases short and J 1 base short, with 9 bases between. The CDR3 runs to 15 residues. CDR1 is MNHEY and CDR2 is SMNVEV in the germline V gene (reference sequence). DNA of the CDR3: TGTGCCAGCAGTTTATCGCCAGGGAAGAACACTGAAGCTTTCTTT. Translation gives CASSLSPGKNTEAFF.